This TCR beta chain was identified in a study of blood T cell repertoires in COVID-19. Study summary: Samples taken during acute and convalescent COVID-19 were collected in the United States, Italy and Spain. Sources were T cells, B-cell-depleted T cells, or PBMCs; the material itself was cDNA or gDNA.

The CDR3 extends over 14 amino acids. V shed 3 bases and J 8 bases; nucleotides not matched to a gene: 2. The germline V gene encodes CDR1 LNHDA and CDR2 SQIVND (reference sequence). The authors' processing: Amplification of reference gene primers provided the estimated nucleated cell counts. Profiled with immunoSEQ multiplex PCR; TCRdb holds only in-frame clones, not every one. V and J calls plus clone size are reproduced from that table; the DNA served to infer D and trimming. Of about 250,000 clones detected, about 86% appear once; the ten largest clones hold around 5.4%. The V and J genes are TRBV19 and TRBJ1-5; TRBD1 aligns across 12 bases. The TCR originated in a man older than 75 with acute or convalescent COVID-19. Sequenced sample: peripheral blood. Here the CDR3 reads CASSMGQGAEPQHF. The CDR3, as DNA: TGTGCCAGTAGTATGGGACAGGGGGCAGAGCCCCAGCATTTT. Drawing the rest from reference TRBV19 and TRBJ1-5, the complete variable domain is DGGITQSPKYLFRKEGQNVTLSCEQNLNHDAMYWYRQDPGQGLRLIYYSQIVNDFQKGDIAEGYSVSREKKESFPLTVTSAQKNPTAFYLCASSMGQGAEPQHFGDGTRLSIL.